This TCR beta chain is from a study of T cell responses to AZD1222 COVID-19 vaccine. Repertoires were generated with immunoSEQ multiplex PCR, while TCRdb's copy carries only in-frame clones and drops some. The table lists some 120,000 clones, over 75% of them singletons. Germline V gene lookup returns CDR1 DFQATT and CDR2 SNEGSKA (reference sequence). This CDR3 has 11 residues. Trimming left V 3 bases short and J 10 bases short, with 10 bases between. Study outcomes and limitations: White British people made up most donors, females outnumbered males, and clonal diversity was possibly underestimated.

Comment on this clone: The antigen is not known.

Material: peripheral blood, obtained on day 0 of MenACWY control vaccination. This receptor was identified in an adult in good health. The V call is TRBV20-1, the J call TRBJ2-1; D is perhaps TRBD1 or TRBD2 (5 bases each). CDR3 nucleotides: TGCAGTGCTAGGAGGGACCGAGAGCAGTTCTTC. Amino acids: CSARRDREQFF.